The clone carrying this TCR beta chain was seen a handful of times. As yet, its antigen is unknown. This entry belongs to a study of metastatic and nonmetastatic thyroid tumors. Background on the study: Both malignant and benign thyroid patients supplied peripheral blood and tumor or nodule tissue samples, across which the repertoires of these patients were then compared.

Each patient came to thyroid surgery without any prior treatment (of any kind). Study-level findings and limits: As reported, TCR beta diversity in blood and tumor was significantly higher in malignant thyroid tumors than in benign nodules.

Methods used by the authors: Using the CDR3 differences seen across clinicopathological groups, the authors built a distant-metastasis classifier for papillary thyroid cancer, which was meant to discriminate distant-metastatic patients. With MiXCR, TCRdb called clones anew from the PCR reads. The V and J calls follow TCRdb's processing rather than the paper's. This sample has about 6,000 clones, with roughly 27% found just once. The specimen sequenced was adjacent normal tissue. The TCR was taken from a female donor with papillary thyroid cancer or a benign thyroid nodule (not recorded which). Some clones in this sample may be carry-over from other donors' samples.

Here the CDR3 DNA reads TGTGCCACCGAGCGGAGCTCCTACAATGAGCAGTTCTTC. Amino acid sequence: CATERSSYNEQFF. The genes are TRBV15 and TRBJ2-1, with D maybe TRBD2 (5 bases). Germline V CDR1 and CDR2: LNHNV, YYDKDF (reference sequence). The V and J ends lost 8 bases and 0 bases respectively, with 8 bases between them. The length of the CDR3 is 13 residues.